These 9 T cell receptor beta chains originate from one sample sequenced in a study of cytomegalovirus exposure and HLA in healthy donors. A multiplex PCR was run with 60 Vbeta primers and 13 Jbeta primers. Data came from immunoSEQ multiplex PCR; TCRdb stores just in-frame clones and leaves some out. The sample holds under 200,000 clones, about four fifths seen once. Material for sequencing was PBMCs. The receptors stem from a boy younger than 10 in good health and CMV-seronegative.

The V gene is TRBV5-1, the J gene TRBJ2-3; possibly TRBD1 for D (5 bases). Germline V gene sequence: CDR1 SGHRS, CDR2 YFSETQ. The CDR3 spans 15 residues. Trimming took 5 bases from V and 3 from J, leaving 16 bases between them. CDR3 DNA: TGCGCCAGCAGTCATAAGAGACAGACTACAGATACGCAGTATTTT. This codes for CASSHKRQTTDTQYF.

The gene calls are TRBV9 and TRBJ1-3; 10 nucleotides match TRBD1. Germline assignment: CDR1 SGDLS and CDR2 YYNGEE. Trimming removed 2 bases from V and 8 bases from J; junction bases left unmatched: 7. The CDR3 runs to 15 residues. CDR3 DNA sequence: TGTGCCAGCAGCGTGGGGGGACAGGGGCTGCACACCATATATTTT. As protein: CASSVGGQGLHTIYF.

This chain joins TRBV28 and TRBJ2-5, with no clear D. Germline V gene sequence: CDR1 MDHEN, CDR2 SYDVKM. This CDR3 is built from 14 residues. Trimming took 2 bases from V and 3 from J, leaving 10 bases between them. The CDR3 region has the DNA TGTGCCAGCAGTTTACTGGCCGTCAAAGAGACCCAGTACTTC. Translating gives CASSLLAVKETQYF. The whole variable domain, remainder taken from reference TRBV28 and TRBJ2-5, is DVKVTQSSRYLVKRTGEKVFLECVQDMDHENMFWYRQDPGLGLRLIYFSYDVKMKEKGDIPEGYSVSREKKERFSLILESASTNQTSMYLCASSLLAVKETQYFGPGTRLLVL.

The genes are TRBV28 and TRBJ2-7; possibly TRBD1 for D (6 bases). V was shortened by 3 bases and J by 2 bases, with 14 bases between the two germline ends. Germline-derived CDR1 and CDR2 are MDHEN and SYDVKM. This CDR3 is built from 15 residues. The CDR3 loop is CASSFKRGGTYEQYF. The CDR3 nucleotides are TGTGCCAGCAGTTTTAAACGAGGGGGTACCTACGAGCAGTACTTC.

The chain combines TRBV7-9 with TRBJ2-7; D might be TRBD2 (7 bases). The germline V and J ends were trimmed by 6 bases and 7 bases, with 19 bases remaining between them. The CDR3 totals 14 residues. From germline, CDR1 is SEHNR and CDR2 FQNEAQ (reference sequence). CDR3 in amino acids: CASSQGGLGGEQYF. In DNA form, the CDR3 reads TGTGCCAGCAGTCAAGGAGGACTAGGGGGAGAGCAGTACTTC.

This clone has just a few counts. The J gene is TRBJ2-1, the V gene TRBV5-1, with TRBD2 as a possible D gene (5 bases). Between the trimmed V and J ends, which lost 0 bases and 6 bases, there was a span of 19 bases. This CDR3 is built from 17 residues. The V gene's germline CDR1 is SGHRS and CDR2 YFSETQ. The CDR3 nucleotides are TGCGCCAGCAGCTTGGAAGATCGGATAGGACTGGCCAATGAGCAGTTCTTC. This translates into CASSLEDRIGLANEQFF.

The chain links TRBV29-1 to TRBJ2-3; D remains ambiguous. This CDR3 comprises 15 residues. V was pared by 5 bases and J by 0 bases, with 15 bases between. Looked up from germline, CDR1 is SQVTM and CDR2 is ANQGSEA. CDR3 in DNA: TGCAGCGTTTCAAGTCCTGGCCCTAGCACAGATACGCAGTATTTT. It yields the protein CSVSSPGPSTDTQYF.

The chain combines TRBV6-1 with TRBJ2-7; 8 bases line up with TRBD2. The germline gives CDR1 MNHNS, CDR2 SASEGT. V lost 1 base, J lost 2 bases, and 4 bases stayed unmatched. The length of the CDR3 is 15 residues. CDR3 sequence reads: CASSEGLARAYEQYF. CDR3 nucleotides: TGTGCCAGCAGTGAAGGACTAGCGAGAGCCTACGAGCAGTACTTC.

This clone was recorded a few times. V usage is TRBV2 and J usage is TRBJ1-5, with 9 positions matching TRBD1. CDR1 and CDR2 (germline): SNHLY, FYNNEI. The CDR3 covers 16 residues. The junction had 6 bases not matched to a gene; V was cut back by 3 bases and J by 3 bases. This CDR3 reads CASSEVGTGFNQPQHF. The DNA of the CDR3 is TGTGCCAGCAGTGAGGTGGGGACAGGGTTCAATCAGCCCCAGCATTTT.